One T cell receptor beta chain is described in this entry. Assay: immunoSEQ multiplex PCR; the TCRdb copy retains only in-frame clones and omits some. The table has over 20,000 clones, 80% to 90% seen once. CDR1 and CDR2 from the germline V gene are LGHNA and YSLEER. The CDR3 loop spans 17 amino acids. J lost 0 bases, V lost 0 bases, and 6 bases had no gene match. These data originate in a study of graft-versus-host responses after intestinal transplantation. The receptor comes from a human patient who received an intestinal transplant, so some T cells may come from the graft donor. The specimen was PBMCs, collected roughly 64 days after intestinal transplantation. This chain links TRBV4-3 with TRBJ2-3; 7 bases map to TRBD2. In DNA, the CDR3 is TGCGCCAGCAGCCAAGATTTGGGGGGGGGAAGCACAGATACGCAGTATTTT. Its translation: CASSQDLGGGSTDTQYF.